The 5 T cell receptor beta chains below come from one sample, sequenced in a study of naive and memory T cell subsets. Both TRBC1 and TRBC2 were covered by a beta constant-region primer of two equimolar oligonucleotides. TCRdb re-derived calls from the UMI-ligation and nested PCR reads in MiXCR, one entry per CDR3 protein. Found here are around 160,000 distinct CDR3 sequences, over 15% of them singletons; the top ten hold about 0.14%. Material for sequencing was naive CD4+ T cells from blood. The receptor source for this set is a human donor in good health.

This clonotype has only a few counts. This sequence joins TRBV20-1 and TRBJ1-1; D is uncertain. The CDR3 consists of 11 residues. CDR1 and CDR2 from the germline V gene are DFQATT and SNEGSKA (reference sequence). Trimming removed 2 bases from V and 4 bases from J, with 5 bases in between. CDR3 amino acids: CSARRVTEAFF. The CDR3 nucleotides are TGCAGTGCTAGACGGGTCACTGAAGCTTTCTTT.

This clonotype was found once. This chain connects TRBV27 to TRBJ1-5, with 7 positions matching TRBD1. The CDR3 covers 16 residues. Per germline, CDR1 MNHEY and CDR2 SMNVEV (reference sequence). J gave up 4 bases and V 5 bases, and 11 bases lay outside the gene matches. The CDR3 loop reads CASSMFGGGVNQPQHF. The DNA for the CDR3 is TGTGCCAGCAGTATGTTCGGAGGGGGCGTAAATCAGCCCCAGCATTTT.

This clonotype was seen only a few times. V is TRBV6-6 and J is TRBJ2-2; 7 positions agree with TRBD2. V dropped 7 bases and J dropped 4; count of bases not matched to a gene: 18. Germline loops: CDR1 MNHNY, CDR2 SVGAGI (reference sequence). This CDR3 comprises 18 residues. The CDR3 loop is CASNKGSPREVGTGELFF. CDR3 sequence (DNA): TGTGCCAGCAACAAAGGGAGCCCCCGGGAGGTCGGCACCGGGGAGCTGTTTTTT.

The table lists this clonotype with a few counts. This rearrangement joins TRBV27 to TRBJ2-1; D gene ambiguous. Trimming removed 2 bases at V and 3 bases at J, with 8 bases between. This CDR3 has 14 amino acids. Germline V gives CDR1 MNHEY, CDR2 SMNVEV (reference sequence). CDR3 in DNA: TGTGCCAGCAGTTTAATAGACGGCTACAATGAGCAGTTCTTC. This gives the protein CASSLIDGYNEQFF.

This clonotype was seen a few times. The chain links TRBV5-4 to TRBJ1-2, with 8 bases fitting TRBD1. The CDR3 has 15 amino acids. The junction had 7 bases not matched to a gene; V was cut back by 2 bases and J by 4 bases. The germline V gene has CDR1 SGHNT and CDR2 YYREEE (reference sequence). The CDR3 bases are TGTGCCAGCAGCTTCCGGACAGGGACGGGCTATGGCTACACCTTC. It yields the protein CASSFRTGTGYGYTF.